The 2 T cell receptor beta chains in this list originate from one sample, sequenced in a study of blood T cell repertoires in COVID-19. Generated by immunoSEQ multiplex PCR, the TCRdb table keeps only in-frame clones and is missing some. Of 250,000 to 400,000 clones listed, about 87% are singletons. Sequencing was carried out using peripheral blood. The receptors originated from a woman in her twenties or thirties with COVID-19, enrolled during active disease.

The V call is TRBV10-3, the J call TRBJ1-3; TRBD1 is a possible D gene (6 bases). This CDR3 region has 14 residues. V gave up 6 bases and J gave up 7 bases, with 16 bases separating them. CDR1 is ENHRY and CDR2 is SYGVKD in the germline V gene. As DNA, the CDR3 is TGTGCCATCAGCTCCGGGACACTATGGAACACCATATATTTT. Its protein product is CAISSGTLWNTIYF.

The rearrangement joins TRBV4-1 to TRBJ1-5; no definite D call. Trimming removed 5 bases from V and 7 bases from J, with 12 bases in between. The CDR3 totals 13 residues. Germline V gene sequence: CDR1 MGHRA, CDR2 YSYEKL. CDR3 residues: CASSAPGEQPQHF. CDR3 DNA sequence: TGCGCCAGCAGCGCCCCCGGGGAGCAGCCCCAGCATTTT.